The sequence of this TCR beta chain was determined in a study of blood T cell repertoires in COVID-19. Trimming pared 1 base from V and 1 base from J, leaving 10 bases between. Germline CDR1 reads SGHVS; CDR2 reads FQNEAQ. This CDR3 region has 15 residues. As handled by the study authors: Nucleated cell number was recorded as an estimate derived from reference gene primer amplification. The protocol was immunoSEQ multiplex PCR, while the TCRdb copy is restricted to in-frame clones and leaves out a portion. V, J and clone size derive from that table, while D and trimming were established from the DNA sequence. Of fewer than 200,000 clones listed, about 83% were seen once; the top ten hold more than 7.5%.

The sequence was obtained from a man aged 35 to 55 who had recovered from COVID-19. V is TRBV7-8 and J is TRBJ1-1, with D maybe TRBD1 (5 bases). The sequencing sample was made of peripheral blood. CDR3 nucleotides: TGTGCCAGCAGCTTAGGGGGAAGGGGGAACACTGAAGCTTTCTTT. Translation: CASSLGGRGNTEAFF.